This TCR beta chain was recovered during a study of type 1 regulatory T cells. About the study: T-allo10 is an in vitro-generated, Tr1-enriched CD4 T cell product specific for alloantigen.

A word on this clonotype: The antigen remains undetermined. A read error may produce the germline difference seen at one junction end.

One entry per CDR3 protein, called by TCRdb with MiXCR from the reads. The sample lists tens of thousands of distinct CDR3 sequences, about a fifth occurring once. Study-wide results and limits: Compared with non-type 1 regulatory T cells, type 1 regulatory T cells showed a more restricted TCR repertoire.

Sample: cultured type 1 regulatory T (Tr1) cells, either the whole culture or a sorted fraction (not recorded which). This TCR derives from a human donor in good health.

The CDR3 reads CVSSPPGAYTDTQYF. CDR3 in DNA: TGTGTCAGCAGCCCCCCAGGGGCCTACACAGATACGCAGTATTTT. The rearrangement uses TRBV25-1 and TRBJ2-3; TRBD1 is a possible D gene (6 bases). CDR1 is MGHDK and CDR2 is SYGVNS in the germline V gene. The CDR3 is made up of 15 amino acids.